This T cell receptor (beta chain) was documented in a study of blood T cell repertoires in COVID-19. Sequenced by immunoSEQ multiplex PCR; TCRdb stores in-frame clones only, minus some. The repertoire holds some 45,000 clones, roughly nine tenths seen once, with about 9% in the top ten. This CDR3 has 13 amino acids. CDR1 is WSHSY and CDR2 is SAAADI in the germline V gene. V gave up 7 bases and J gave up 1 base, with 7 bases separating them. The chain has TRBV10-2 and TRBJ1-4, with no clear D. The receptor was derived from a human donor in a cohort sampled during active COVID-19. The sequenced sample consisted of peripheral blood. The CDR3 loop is CASNPGTNEKLFF. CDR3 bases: TGCGCCAGCAATCCGGGAACTAATGAAAAACTGTTTTTT.